Given below is one T cell receptor (beta chain) in context. This clonotype was seen a handful of times. The target of this receptor is not known. Qualities for individual bases were not recorded, and no much larger clone is one base off. These data originate in a study of response to subunit inactivated influenza vaccine (dated by TCRdb to 2016 to 2019). Looking at the study overall: The study used deep quantitative T cell receptor repertoire profiling to track responses to a trivalent subunit inactivated influenza vaccine. Paper-wide results and their limitations: The authors suggested that each seasonal influenza vaccination may recruit only a limited number of new T cells.

Library construction relied on RT-PCR. The instrument was an Illumina HiSeq 2500. The public reads were run again by TCRdb, first through fastp at Q25 and then through MiXCR, and only productive beta chains were kept. Rows with a matching CDR3 protein are joined into one entry that keeps the most common DNA and genes. The sample table holds about 700,000 distinct CDR3 sequences, of which about 15% were seen once. The ten largest account for 5.5% to 7% of the sample. This sequence was found in a man between 45 and 60 years old who received an inactivated influenza vaccine. Donor details come from another sample of the same person, matched by shared clones. Sequences were derived from PBMCs from blood, sampled 14 to 15 days before vaccination.

The nucleotides read TGTGCCAGCAGCTTAGTTAGCGGTAGCCAAGAGACCCAGTACTTC. This sequence encodes CASSLVSGSQETQYF. The rearranged chain carries TRBV11-3 and TRBJ2-5, and the D gene may be TRBD2, 6 bases matching. The junction carries 10 bases between V and J, which are trimmed by 1 base and 1 base respectively. CDR1 and CDR2 are drawn from the germline V gene: SGHNT, YENEEA. From cysteine to phenylalanine, the CDR3 is 15 amino acids long. CDR3 DNA is the only sequence kept; it has 45 bases, read in frame from the first base.